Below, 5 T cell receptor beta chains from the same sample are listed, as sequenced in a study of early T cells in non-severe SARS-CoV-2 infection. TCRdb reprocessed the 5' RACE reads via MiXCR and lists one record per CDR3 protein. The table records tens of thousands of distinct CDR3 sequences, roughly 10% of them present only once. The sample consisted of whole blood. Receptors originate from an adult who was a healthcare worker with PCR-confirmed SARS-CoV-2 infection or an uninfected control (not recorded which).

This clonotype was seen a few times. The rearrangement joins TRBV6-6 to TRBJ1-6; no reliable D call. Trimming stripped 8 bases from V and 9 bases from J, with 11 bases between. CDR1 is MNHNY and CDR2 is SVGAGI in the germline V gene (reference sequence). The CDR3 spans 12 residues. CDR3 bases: TGTGCCAGCCAGTCTTTTCCTTCACCCCTCCACTTT. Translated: CASQSFPSPLHF.

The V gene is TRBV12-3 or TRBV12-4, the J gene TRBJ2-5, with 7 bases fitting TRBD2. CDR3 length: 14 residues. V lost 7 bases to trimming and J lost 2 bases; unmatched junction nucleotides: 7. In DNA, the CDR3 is TGTGCCAGCACCCCTGGGGGGGTTCAAGAGACCCAGTACTTC. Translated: CASTPGGVQETQYF.

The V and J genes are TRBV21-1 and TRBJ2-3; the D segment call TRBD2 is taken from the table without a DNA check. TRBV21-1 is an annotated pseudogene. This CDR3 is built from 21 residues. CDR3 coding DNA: TGTGCCAGCAGCGCCCGACGGGAACTAGCGGGCGCCATTCCTAGCACAGATACGCAGTATTTT. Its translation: CASSARRELAGAIPSTDTQYF.

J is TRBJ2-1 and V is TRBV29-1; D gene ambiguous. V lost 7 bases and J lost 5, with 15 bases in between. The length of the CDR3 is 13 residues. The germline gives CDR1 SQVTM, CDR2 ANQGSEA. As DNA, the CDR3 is TGCAGCGCCGCCCCGTACCCTGACAATGAGCAGTTCTTC. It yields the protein CSAAPYPDNEQFF.

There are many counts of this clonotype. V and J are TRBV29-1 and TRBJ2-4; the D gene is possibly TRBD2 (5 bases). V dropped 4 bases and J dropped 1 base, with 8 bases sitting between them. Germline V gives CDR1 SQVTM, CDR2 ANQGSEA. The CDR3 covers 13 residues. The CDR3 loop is CSVGGRAKNIQYF. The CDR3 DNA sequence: TGCAGCGTTGGCGGGCGGGCCAAAAACATTCAGTACTTC.